The next 12 T cell receptor beta chains were all read from a single sample in a study of blood T cell repertoires in COVID-19. Measured with immunoSEQ multiplex PCR; TCRdb has only the in-frame clones, and not every one. In the table there are 200,000 to 250,000 clones, roughly 82% of which are singletons. The specimen sequenced was peripheral blood. Receptors were obtained from a woman in her 70s with acute or convalescent COVID-19.

The V call is TRBV3-1 (or the pseudogene TRBV3-2), the J call TRBJ2-1; D might be TRBD1 (5 bases). Germline V gives CDR1 LGHDT, CDR2 YNNKEL (reference sequence). The CDR3 totals 15 residues. Between the trimmed V and J ends, which lost 1 base and 2 bases, there was a span of 9 bases. The CDR3 is CASSQAGNPYNEQFF. Written as DNA, the CDR3 is TGTGCCAGCAGCCAAGCAGGGAACCCCTACAATGAGCAGTTCTTC.

The CDR3 bases are TGTGCCTGGAGTACAGGGACAAGTAATTACAATGAGCAGTTCTTC. Its protein product is CAWSTGTSNYNEQFF. This sequence joins TRBV30 and TRBJ2-1; TRBD1 is a possible D gene (6 bases). The CDR3 covers 15 residues. The V end lost 2 bases, the J end lost 4 bases, and 15 bases lay between the germline ends. Germline CDR1 and CDR2: GTSNPN and SVGIG (reference sequence).

The chain has TRBV3-1 (or the pseudogene TRBV3-2) and TRBJ1-2; 10 bases fit TRBD1. Germline V gene lookup returns CDR1 LGHDT and CDR2 YNNKEL (reference sequence). With 1 base clipped from V and 7 bases from J, the junction kept 9 bases outside the gene matches. This CDR3 region has 16 residues. The CDR3 here is CASSQGQGARAGGYTF. The CDR3 nucleotides read TGTGCCAGCAGCCAAGGACAGGGGGCTCGGGCGGGTGGCTACACCTTC.

The V and J genes are TRBV27 and TRBJ2-7; a weak D match, TRBD1 (6 bases). CDR1 and CDR2 (germline): MNHEY, SMNVEV (reference sequence). The CDR3 has 16 amino acids. The V end was cut by 10 bases, the J end by 0 bases, with 22 bases between. The CDR3 here is CAIPIGGQFRSYEQYF. The CDR3 DNA is TGTGCCATCCCTATAGGAGGACAGTTTCGCTCCTACGAGCAGTACTTC.

This chain connects TRBV6-6 to TRBJ1-1; 9 bases line up with TRBD1. The length of the CDR3 is 14 residues. J lost 4 bases, V lost 7 bases, and 7 bases had no gene match. From germline, CDR1 is MNHNY and CDR2 SVGAGI (reference sequence). DNA of the CDR3: TGTGCCAGCATTATAACGGGACAGGGCACTGAAGCTTTCTTT. Translated, it gives CASIITGQGTEAFF.

The chain couples TRBV5-1 to TRBJ1-1, with no clear D. The CDR3 runs to 14 residues. CDR1 and CDR2 from the germline V gene are SGHRS and YFSETQ. The ends were cut back, 5 bases at V and 0 bases at J, with 11 bases in the middle. The CDR3 here is CASREGSLNTEAFF. Written as DNA, the CDR3 is TGCGCCAGCAGGGAGGGAAGTTTGAACACTGAAGCTTTCTTT.

This clone showed up just a few times. The chain links TRBV24-1 to TRBJ2-7; perhaps TRBD2 as D (6 bases). The CDR3 runs to 15 residues. Per germline, CDR1 KGHDR and CDR2 SFDVKD. The ends were cut back, 2 bases at V and 3 bases at J, with 13 bases in the middle. CDR3 loop: CATSDSRDLVYEQYF. The CDR3 bases are TGTGCCACCAGTGATTCCCGGGACTTGGTCTACGAGCAGTACTTC.

The rearrangement uses TRBV20-1 and TRBJ1-2, with no clear D. This CDR3 has 10 residues. Germline V gene sequence: CDR1 DFQATT, CDR2 SNEGSKA (reference sequence). The V end lost 6 bases, the J end lost 11 bases, and 13 bases lay between the germline ends. Written as DNA, the CDR3 is TGCAGTGCCAACGTCCCAGGATACACCTTC. Amino acids: CSANVPGYTF.

This clone was detected a few times. This chain joins TRBV28 and TRBJ1-2; a possible D gene is TRBD1 (6 bases). In germline, CDR1 is MDHEN, CDR2 SYDVKM. CDR3 size: 13 residues. The V end was cut by 7 bases, the J end by 8 bases, with 17 bases between. CDR3 residues: CASTQGGAWGYTF. The CDR3 bases are TGTGCCAGCACTCAAGGGGGGGCCTGGGGCTACACCTTC.

This chain joins TRBV10-3 and TRBJ1-1, with 7 bases identical to TRBD1. V was pared by 6 bases and J by 4 bases, with 8 bases of the junction left unmatched. CDR1 ENHRY and CDR2 SYGVKD come from the germline V gene. This CDR3 spans 14 amino acids. The CDR3 sequence: CAISDFTGATEAFF. CDR3 DNA: TGTGCCATCAGCGACTTCACAGGGGCCACTGAAGCTTTCTTT.

The V gene is TRBV9, the J gene TRBJ1-1, with D uncertain. CDR3 length: 13 amino acids. Trimming pared 0 bases from V and 4 bases from J, leaving 7 bases between. CDR1 is SGDLS, CDR2 YYNGEE, per germline. Here the CDR3 reads CASSVAVFTEAFF. The DNA of the CDR3 is TGTGCCAGCAGCGTAGCAGTGTTCACTGAAGCTTTCTTT.

V usage is TRBV4-3 and J usage is TRBJ1-2, with 8 bases that match TRBD1. The V and J ends lost 3 bases and 1 base, in that order; junction bases with no gene match: 10. Germline CDR1 reads LGHNA; CDR2 reads YSLEER. This CDR3 has 17 residues. In DNA, the CDR3 is TGCGCCAGCAGCCACTCCGGACAGGGATTATATAACTATGGCTACACCTTC. This translates into CASSHSGQGLYNYGYTF.